Below, 20 T cell receptor beta chains from the same sample are listed, as sequenced in a study of blood T cell repertoires in COVID-19 (TCRdb year 2020). The method behind the library was the immunoSEQ multiplex PCR assay. This is the immuneACCESS table as TCRdb keeps it, with only in-frame sequences that have V and J called. A part of the clones is gone; compared with another copy, unresolved V genes explain less than half, and the rest is unexplained. This sample has around 100,000 clones in its table, and over 65% of those were observed once. More than 10% of the sample rests with the top ten. Sequences were obtained from peripheral blood. All receptors derive from a human donor in a cohort sampled during active COVID-19.

This chain links TRBV12-3 or TRBV12-4 with TRBJ1-6; D is undetermined. The length of the CDR3 is 13 residues. Trimming removed 6 bases at V and 7 bases at J, with 10 bases between. CDR3 protein: CASRGGSNSPLHF. The CDR3 nucleotides read TGTGCCAGCAGGGGAGGAAGCAATTCACCCCTCCACTTT.

This chain joins TRBV12-3 or TRBV12-4 and TRBJ1-3, with D tentatively TRBD1 (6 bases). Trimming left V 2 bases short and J 7 bases short, with 6 bases between. The CDR3 runs to 12 residues. This chain's CDR3 is CASSLQGNTIYF. The DNA for the CDR3 is TGTGCCAGCAGTTTACAGGGGAACACCATATATTTT.

CDR3 nucleotides: TGTGCCAGCAGCCGAGACGTCGGGGAGAATCAGCCCCAGCATTTT. Protein sequence: CASSRDVGENQPQHF. The chain recombines TRBV7-8 with TRBJ1-5; no clear D. The germline V gene encodes CDR1 SGHVS and CDR2 FQNEAQ. Trimming took 5 bases from V and 4 from J, leaving 15 bases between them. This CDR3 spans 15 amino acids.

The chain couples TRBV18 to TRBJ1-6, with D maybe TRBD1 (5 bases). Germline V gives CDR1 KGHSH, CDR2 LQKENI. V lost 6 bases and J 7 bases, leaving 22 bases between the germline ends. The CDR3 has 17 amino acids. The CDR3 DNA reads as TGTGCCAGCTCCCCTATGCCCGTGACAGTGAACAATTCACCCCTCCACTTT. This gives the protein CASSPMPVTVNNSPLHF.

CDR3 amino acids: CASRYDRGGTNEKLFF. In DNA form, the CDR3 reads TGCGCCAGCAGATACGACAGGGGAGGGACTAATGAAAAACTGTTTTTT. This chain joins TRBV5-1 and TRBJ1-4, with 8 bases lining up with TRBD1. Germline loops: CDR1 SGHRS, CDR2 YFSETQ. V lost 5 bases to trimming and J lost 2 bases; unmatched junction nucleotides: 8. This CDR3 contains 16 residues. Full variable domain (outside the CDR3, taken from reference TRBV5-1 and TRBJ1-4): KAGVTQTPRYLIKTRGQQVTLSCSPISGHRSVSWYQQTPGQGLQFLFEYFSETQRNKGNFPGRFSGRQFSNSRSEMNVSTLELGDSALYLCASRYDRGGTNEKLFFGSGTQLSVL.

The chain links TRBV2 to TRBJ1-2, with TRBD1 matching 9 bases. Germline CDR1 and CDR2: SNHLY and FYNNEI. V lost 6 bases and J lost 4; bases outside the gene matches: 12. This CDR3 has 16 amino acids. CDR3 sequence: CASRPTGGRGRYGYTF. The CDR3 DNA is TGTGCCAGCAGACCCACAGGGGGCAGGGGGCGCTATGGCTACACCTTC.

V gene TRBV5-1 combines with J gene TRBJ2-5; 13 bases are shared with TRBD2. This CDR3 spans 16 amino acids. Per the germline V gene, CDR1 is SGHRS and CDR2 is YFSETQ. The junction had 9 bases not matched to a gene; V was cut back by 4 bases and J by 6 bases. CDR3 sequence (DNA): TGCGCCAGCAGCCCCGGGACTAGCGGGGTTTTAAAGACCCAGTACTTC. Translated: CASSPGTSGVLKTQYF.

CDR3 coding DNA: TGTGCCTGGAGTTCCGGTTCCTATGGCTACACCTTC. Encoded protein: CAWSSGSYGYTF. The rearrangement uses TRBV30 and TRBJ1-2; D unresolved. V lost 2 bases to trimming and J lost 4 bases, with 8 bases between them. The V gene's germline CDR1 is GTSNPN and CDR2 SVGIG (reference sequence). This CDR3 has 12 amino acids.

J is TRBJ1-1 and V is TRBV9; perhaps TRBD1 as D (5 bases). Per the germline V gene, CDR1 is SGDLS and CDR2 is YYNGEE. The CDR3 consists of 15 residues. V lost 0 bases and J 5 bases, leaving 14 bases between the germline ends. The CDR3 DNA reads TGTGCCAGCAGCGTAGATGGGACGCGGGGTACTGAAGCTTTCTTT. Protein sequence: CASSVDGTRGTEAFF.

The chain employs TRBV24-1 and TRBJ2-1; 10 nucleotides match TRBD1. The CDR3 loop spans 16 amino acids. With 4 bases clipped from V and 5 bases from J, the junction kept 7 bases outside the gene matches. The germline V gene has CDR1 KGHDR and CDR2 SFDVKD. The CDR3 sequence: CATSDAGTGVNNEQFF. The CDR3 DNA follows: TGTGCCACCAGTGACGCCGGGACAGGGGTTAACAATGAGCAGTTCTTC.

The CDR3 loop is CASKFDWAGANVLTF. CDR3 sequence (DNA): TGTGCCAGCAAATTTGACTGGGCTGGGGCCAACGTCCTGACTTTC. The genes are TRBV11-2 and TRBJ2-6; D is unresolved. V was trimmed by 7 bases and J by 2 bases, leaving 12 bases between them. In germline, CDR1 is SGHAT, CDR2 FQNNGV. The CDR3 spans 15 residues.

The chain has TRBV5-1 and TRBJ2-2; TRBD1 agrees at 9 bases. Germline CDR1 is SGHRS and CDR2 is YFSETQ. Unmatched junction bases numbered 9, after V lost 0 bases and J lost 9 bases. This CDR3 comprises 16 residues. Written as DNA, the CDR3 is TGCGCCAGCAGCTTGGGCGCCGGGACAGGGCACCGGGAGCTGTTTTTT. This translates into CASSLGAGTGHRELFF.

The genes are TRBV5-4 and TRBJ1-1; D not certain. Germline V gene data show CDR1 as SGHNT and CDR2 as YYREEE (reference sequence). CDR3 length equals 16 residues. V was pared by 1 base and J by 0 bases, with 13 bases between. The chain's CDR3 is CASSLYLQHMNTEAFF. The DNA for the CDR3 is TGTGCCAGCAGCTTGTATCTACAGCACATGAACACTGAAGCTTTCTTT.

CDR3 sequence reads: CASSGVRQGGGYTF. The CDR3 nucleotides are TGTGCCAGCAGTGGAGTTCGACAGGGCGGGGGCTACACCTTC. The chain carries TRBV2 and TRBJ1-2; 7 nucleotides align to TRBD1. Germline-derived CDR1 and CDR2 are SNHLY and FYNNEI. Losses at the gene ends were 4 bases for V and 8 bases for J; bases not matched to a gene: 10. This CDR3 spans 14 amino acids. Full variable domain (rest looked up from reference TRBV2 and TRBJ1-2): EPEVTQTPSHQVTQMGQEVILRCVPISNHLYFYWYRQILGQKVEFLVSFYNNEISEKSEIFDDQFSVERPDGSNFTLKIRSTKLEDSAMYFCASSGVRQGGGYTFGSGTRLTVV.

Only one count was recorded for this clone. J is TRBJ1-2 and V is TRBV7-9; tentative D call: TRBD1 (5 bases). This CDR3 spans 13 amino acids. Germline CDR1 reads SEHNR; CDR2 reads FQNEAQ (reference sequence). V shed 3 bases and J shed 8 bases, with 13 bases lying between them. The CDR3 is CASSLRDGQGYTF. The CDR3 DNA reads as TGTGCCAGCAGCTTGCGGGACGGACAAGGCTACACCTTC. Full variable domain (outside the CDR3, taken from reference TRBV7-9 and TRBJ1-2): DTGVSQNPRHKITKRGQNVTFRCDPISEHNRLYWYRQTLGQGPEFLTYFQNEAQLEKSRLLSDRFSAERPKGSFSTLEIQRTEQGDSAMYLCASSLRDGQGYTFGSGTRLTVV.

This clone was recorded once. Written as DNA, the CDR3 is TGTGCCACCAGCAGAGATAAAGGGGCCAAGACCCAGTACTTC. This sequence encodes CATSRDKGAKTQYF. The genes are TRBV15 and TRBJ2-5; a possible D gene is TRBD1 (5 bases). The CDR3 length is 14 residues. The germline CDR1 and CDR2 sequences are LNHNV and YYDKDF (reference sequence). Deletions cut 0 bases from V and 6 bases from J, with 11 bases between. Using reference TRBV15 and TRBJ2-5 for the parts outside the CDR3, the full variable domain is DAMVIQNPRYQVTQFGKPVTLSCSQTLNHNVMYWYQQKSSQAPKLLFHYYDKDFNNEADTPDNFQSRRPNTSFCFLDIRSPGLGDTAMYLCATSRDKGAKTQYFGPGTRLLVL.

The V gene is TRBV5-1, the J gene TRBJ2-2; no clear D gene. The CDR3 totals 13 residues. In germline, CDR1 is SGHRS, CDR2 YFSETQ. Deletions cut 2 bases from V and 6 bases from J, with 8 bases between. The CDR3 region has the DNA TGCGCCAGCAGCTTAGTAGGAGCCGGGGAGCTGTTTTTT. Protein sequence: CASSLVGAGELFF.

The chain recombines TRBV11-2 with TRBJ1-3, with D perhaps matching TRBD1 (6 bases). CDR3 length: 15 residues. The V gene lost 5 bases and the J gene lost 1 base, with 12 bases spanning the gap. CDR1 and CDR2 (germline): SGHAT, FQNNGV. In DNA, the CDR3 is TGTGCCAGCAGCGGCGAGGGGGGGTCTGGAAACACCATATATTTT. Residues: CASSGEGGSGNTIYF.

V and J are TRBV11-1 and TRBJ1-3, with TRBD1 as a possible D gene (5 bases). The CDR3 is 13 amino acids. Trimming shortened V by 8 bases and J by 0 bases, and 8 bases separated the two germline ends. CDR1 is SGHAT and CDR2 is FQDESV in the germline V gene (reference sequence). This CDR3 reads CASGAASGNTIYF. The CDR3 DNA follows: TGTGCCAGCGGGGCAGCCTCTGGAAACACCATATATTTT. The full variable domain, completed using reference TRBV11-1 and TRBJ1-3, is EAEVAQSPRYKITEKSQAVAFWCDPISGHATLYWYRQILGQGPELLVQFQDESVVDDSQLPKDRFSAERLKGVDSTLKIQPAELGDSAMYLCASGAASGNTIYFGEGSWLTVV.

The chain uses TRBV25-1 and TRBJ2-3; 10 bases are a match to TRBD2. CDR1 and CDR2 from the germline V gene are MGHDK and SYGVNS. The CDR3 sequence is 15 residues long. V was clipped by 8 bases and J by 4 bases; unmatched bases: 9. The CDR3 sequence is CASCESGGASDTQYF. In DNA form, the CDR3 reads TGTGCCAGCTGCGAAAGCGGGGGGGCTTCAGATACGCAGTATTTT.